The 19 T cell receptor beta chains below were found in one sample sequenced in a study of blood T cell repertoires in COVID-19. The method was immunoSEQ multiplex PCR; TCRdb's version includes in-frame clones alone and lacks a portion of them. The sample holds around 420,000 clones, 88% seen once. The sample comprised PBMCs or T cells enriched from blood (not recorded which). Receptors were obtained from a woman aged 40 to 55 with acute COVID-19.

The DNA for the CDR3 is TGTGCCAGCAGCCCCGGGACAGGGGAGAATCACGAGCAGTACTTC. Its translation: CASSPGTGENHEQYF. The J gene is TRBJ2-7, the V gene TRBV7-6; TRBD1 agrees at 10 bases. The ends lost 5 bases at V and 5 bases at J; junction bases unmatched: 9. The CDR3 runs 15 residues. Germline lookup yields CDR1 SGHVS and CDR2 FNYEAQ.

The J gene is TRBJ2-2, the V gene TRBV10-2; D unclear. The CDR3 length is 14 residues. V was cut by 7 bases and J by 0 bases, with 9 bases left in between. Germline V gives CDR1 WSHSY, CDR2 SAAADI. The CDR3 sequence is CASTPVANTGELFF. CDR3 DNA sequence: TGCGCCAGCACACCGGTCGCGAACACCGGGGAGCTGTTTTTT.

The chain recombines TRBV5-4 with TRBJ1-5, with 8 positions matching TRBD1. This CDR3 contains 14 residues. Germline V gives CDR1 SGHNT, CDR2 YYREEE (reference sequence). Trimming took 4 bases from V and 8 from J; bases not matched to a gene: 8. The CDR3 sequence is CASSLGQGSEPQHF. DNA of the CDR3: TGTGCCAGCAGCCTAGGACAGGGTTCGGAGCCCCAGCATTTT. Using reference TRBV5-4 and TRBJ1-5 for the parts outside the CDR3, the full variable domain is ETGVTQSPTHLIKTRGQQVTLRCSSQSGHNTVSWYQQALGQGPQFIFQYYREEENGRGNFPPRFSGLQFPNYSSELNVNALELDDSALYLCASSLGQGSEPQHFGDGTRLSIL.

Written as DNA, the CDR3 is TGTGCCAGCAGCTTAGTAGGGGGTGCAACTAATGAAAAACTGTTTTTT. It is translated as CASSLVGGATNEKLFF. The rearrangement links TRBV11-2 to TRBJ1-4; D perhaps matches TRBD1 (6 bases). The CDR3 length is 16 residues. V was trimmed by 1 base and J by 0 bases, leaving 9 bases between them. The germline V gene has CDR1 SGHAT and CDR2 FQNNGV.

This rearrangement joins TRBV5-4 to TRBJ2-5, with 12 positions matching TRBD2. V gave up 0 bases and J gave up 3 bases; unmatched junction bases: 0. CDR3 length: 15 residues. The V gene's germline CDR1 is SGHNT and CDR2 YYREEE (reference sequence). The CDR3 nucleotides are TGTGCCAGCAGCTTGGGACTAGCGGGGGAAGAGACCCAGTACTTC. Translated: CASSLGLAGEETQYF. The entire variable domain, with the rest obtained from reference TRBV5-4 and TRBJ2-5, is as follows: ETGVTQSPTHLIKTRGQQVTLRCSSQSGHNTVSWYQQALGQGPQFIFQYYREEENGRGNFPPRFSGLQFPNYSSELNVNALELDDSALYLCASSLGLAGEETQYFGPGTRLLVL.

The chain combines TRBV11-2 with TRBJ2-7, with 8 bases matching TRBD2. In germline, CDR1 is SGHAT, CDR2 FQNNGV. The CDR3 loop spans 15 amino acids. Unmatched junction bases numbered 9, after V lost 5 bases and J lost 3 bases. The CDR3 sequence is CASSPNPGLGYEQYF. CDR3 nucleotides: TGTGCCAGCAGCCCAAATCCGGGACTAGGCTACGAGCAGTACTTC.

The chain combines TRBV3-1 (or the pseudogene TRBV3-2) with TRBJ2-3; 10 bases are a match to TRBD2. This CDR3 spans 14 amino acids. Germline loops: CDR1 LGHDT, CDR2 YNNKEL (reference sequence). With 1 base clipped from V and 12 bases from J, the junction kept 7 bases outside the gene matches. CDR3 sequence (DNA): TGTGCCAGCAGCCAAGCGCAATCTAGCGGGGGCCAGTATTTT. Translated: CASSQAQSSGGQYF.

This clone was picked up one time. The chain recombines TRBV4-2 with TRBJ2-5; D is possibly TRBD2 (5 bases). V was clipped by 0 bases and J by 1 base, with 9 bases between them. The CDR3 is 15 amino acids. Germline CDR1 reads LGHNA; CDR2 reads YNFKEQ. CDR3 DNA sequence: TGTGCCAGCAGCCAAGATCGGGGTCCCCAAGAGACCCAGTACTTC. Protein sequence: CASSQDRGPQETQYF.

The chain is built from TRBV5-1 and TRBJ1-5, with 8 bases that match TRBD1. There are 14 residues in the CDR3. With 4 bases clipped from V and 4 bases from J, the junction kept 4 bases outside the gene matches. Germline values: CDR1 SGHRS, CDR2 YFSETQ. This CDR3 is CASSPQGANQPQHF. CDR3 sequence (DNA): TGCGCCAGCAGCCCTCAGGGGGCAAATCAGCCCCAGCATTTT.

The genes are TRBV25-1 and TRBJ2-3; D gene unclear. There are 14 residues in the CDR3. V was shortened by 0 bases and J by 0 bases, with 4 bases between the two germline ends. The germline V gene encodes CDR1 MGHDK and CDR2 SYGVNS. CDR3 nucleotide sequence: TGTGCCAGCAGTGAATACGGGAGCACAGATACGCAGTATTTT. Translated: CASSEYGSTDTQYF.

The chain joins TRBV6-5 to TRBJ2-1, with D maybe TRBD1 (6 bases). V was clipped by 7 bases and J by 6 bases, with 10 bases between them. The CDR3 totals 12 residues. Germline CDR1 is MNHEY and CDR2 is SVGAGI. As DNA, the CDR3 is TGTGCCAGCACTATGACAGGCAATGAGCAGTTCTTC. It yields the protein CASTMTGNEQFF.

The V call is TRBV30, the J call TRBJ2-5; 10 nucleotides agree with TRBD1. Trimming took 3 bases from V and 5 from J; bases not matched to a gene: 9. The CDR3 runs to 15 residues. Germline CDR1 reads GTSNPN; CDR2 reads SVGIG (reference sequence). Here the CDR3 reads CAWSAGTGVSETQYF. The CDR3 DNA is TGTGCCTGGAGCGCCGGGACAGGGGTGTCGGAGACCCAGTACTTC.

This clone was seen more than once but under ten times. This chain connects TRBV12-3 or TRBV12-4 to TRBJ1-2; D remains ambiguous. This CDR3 contains 12 residues. Trimming pared 6 bases from V and 6 bases from J, leaving 11 bases between. The CDR3 coding sequence is TGTGCCAGCAGAAGACAAGTGGATGGCTACACCTTC. It specifies CASRRQVDGYTF.

This chain uses TRBV5-4 with TRBJ2-7; a possible D gene is TRBD1 (5 bases). CDR3 size: 13 residues. The V gene's germline CDR1 is SGHNT and CDR2 YYREEE (reference sequence). With 5 bases removed from V and 0 bases from J, the gap between germline ends came to 9 bases. The CDR3 here is CASRSTGSYEQYF. CDR3 DNA: TGTGCCAGCAGATCCACAGGCTCCTACGAGCAGTACTTC.

The CDR3 sequence: CASSEEDWGGQPQHF. The CDR3 nucleotides are TGTGCCAGCAGTGAAGAGGATTGGGGGGGCCAGCCCCAGCATTTT. The rearrangement joins TRBV2 to TRBJ1-5; a weak D match, TRBD1 (6 bases). Per germline, CDR1 SNHLY and CDR2 FYNNEI. This CDR3 region has 15 residues. The V gene lost 1 base and the J gene lost 7 bases, with 14 bases spanning the gap.

Written as DNA, the CDR3 is TGTGCCAGCAGCCCCCCGCGACTAGCGGGACCGAACACCGGGGAGCTGTTTTTT. Translating gives CASSPPRLAGPNTGELFF. This chain connects TRBV4-2 to TRBJ2-2; 11 bases are shared with TRBD2. V gave up 4 bases and J gave up 0 bases; unmatched junction bases: 7. Germline lookup yields CDR1 LGHNA and CDR2 YNFKEQ. This CDR3 contains 18 residues.

V gene TRBV29-1 combines with J gene TRBJ2-3, with TRBD1 matching 10 bases. Germline CDR1 SQVTM, CDR2 ANQGSEA. The CDR3 loop spans 17 amino acids. With V trimmed by 1 base and J by 0 bases, 7 bases remained unmatched. The CDR3 here is CSVEGPGQGFSTDTQYF. Written as DNA, the CDR3 is TGCAGCGTTGAAGGTCCGGGACAGGGGTTCAGCACAGATACGCAGTATTTT.

This chain uses TRBV5-4 with TRBJ1-2, with 12 bases that match TRBD1. The CDR3 is 17 amino acids. CDR1 and CDR2 from the germline V gene are SGHNT and YYREEE (reference sequence). The V and J ends lost 1 base and 6 bases, in that order; junction bases with no gene match: 10. The CDR3 loop is CASSLRGQGATKDGYTF. CDR3 in DNA: TGTGCCAGCAGCTTGCGGGGACAGGGGGCTACTAAAGATGGCTACACCTTC.

The rearrangement links TRBV5-4 to TRBJ1-4; tentative D call: TRBD1 (6 bases). The CDR3 totals 14 residues. The V and J ends lost 4 bases and 6 bases respectively, with 13 bases between them. Per germline, CDR1 SGHNT and CDR2 YYREEE (reference sequence). The CDR3 DNA sequence: TGTGCCAGCAGCCCTGGACAGACTTATGAAAAACTGTTTTTT. It specifies CASSPGQTYEKLFF.